This T cell receptor (beta chain) was retrieved from a study of T cells in women clearing cervical HPV infection. Overall study: No precancer developed; the control's incident HPV16 infection cleared within 12 months. With HLA typing for only a few women, HLA confounding remains possible. Study-wide points: A classifier using richness and V gene abundances reached an AUC of approximately 0.8.

The CDR3 is 14 residues long. V gave up 5 bases and J gave up 4 bases; unmatched junction bases: 4. CDR1 and CDR2 (germline): SEHNR, FQNEAQ (reference sequence). For this clone: The target antigen is unknown. The observed sequence ends 3 residues before the CDR3 terminus, with the missing tail filled in from the germline J gene.

Using immunoSEQ multiplex PCR, the repertoire was profiled, and TCRdb retains in-frame clones only, with some absent. In total, the table holds 45,000 to 50,000 clones. Sample: blood buffy coat. V is TRBV7-9 and J is TRBJ2-7, with 11 bases fitting TRBD2. This TCR was sampled from a woman between 18 and 69 years old with a cervical HPV16 infection that either progressed to CIN3+ or cleared (not recorded which). The covered CDR3 bases are TGTGCCAGCAGCAGAACTAGCGGGGGTTACGAG. Its translation is CASSRTSGGYE. The complete CDR3 reads CASSRTSGGYEQYF.